This T cell receptor beta chain was sequenced in a study of blood T cell repertoires in COVID-19. Whole-study context: Samples of COVID-19 (acute and convalescent) were obtained from the United States, Italy and Spain. Sources were T cells, B-cell-depleted T cells, or PBMCs; the material itself was cDNA or gDNA.

This CDR3 spans 14 amino acids. Germline-derived CDR1 and CDR2 are ENHRY and SYGVKD. V was clipped by 6 bases and J by 0 bases, with 11 bases between them. Authors' methods: How many nucleated cells were present was estimated from reference gene primer amplification. Clones were sequenced by immunoSEQ multiplex PCR, and TCRdb holds only the in-frame ones, with some missing. V and J calls and clone size follow that table, whereas D and trimming were derived from the DNA. The sample contains more than 95,000 clones, 81% of which appear only once. The chain couples TRBV10-3 to TRBJ1-1; D is ambiguous. The clonotype was recovered from a man aged 80 or over with acute or convalescent COVID-19. Input material: peripheral blood. This chain's CDR3 is CAIRGTLLNTEAFF. CDR3 nucleotide sequence: TGTGCCATCAGGGGCACACTCTTGAACACTGAAGCTTTCTTT.